These 12 T cell receptor beta chains originate from one sample sequenced in a study of blood T cell repertoires in COVID-19. Sequencing used immunoSEQ multiplex PCR; TCRdb keeps in-frame clones, though not all of them. The repertoire holds 28,000 or so clones, with about 90% as singletons. Sequenced sample: peripheral blood. These receptors were taken from a human donor in a cohort sampled during active COVID-19.

The chain couples TRBV18 to TRBJ2-6; no firm D call. Trimming cost V 6 bases and J 7 bases, with 13 bases left between them. The germline V gene encodes CDR1 KGHSH and CDR2 LQKENI. CDR3 length: 14 amino acids. The CDR3, as DNA: TGTGCCAGCTCGCCAAATCTAAATGCCAACGTCCTGACTTTC. It codes for CASSPNLNANVLTF.

This clone showed up just once. The rearrangement uses TRBV5-5 and TRBJ2-7; 9 bases align to TRBD1. V gave up 4 bases and J gave up 0 bases; unmatched junction bases: 11. The CDR3 is 17 amino acids. Germline CDR1 and CDR2: SGHKS and YYEKEE (reference sequence). CDR3 amino acids: CASSGGIDRGTSYEQYF. In DNA, the CDR3 is TGTGCCAGCAGCGGGGGTATCGACAGGGGGACCTCCTACGAGCAGTACTTC.

The DNA for the CDR3 is TGTGCCAGCAGCTTAGTAGCTGGACTAGCGGTCGAGCAGTACTTC. It translates to CASSLVAGLAVEQYF. This sequence joins TRBV7-2 and TRBJ2-7; 10 nucleotides agree with TRBD2. The V gene's germline CDR1 is SGHTA and CDR2 FQGNSA. Trimming cost V 1 base and J 6 bases; bases outside gene matches: 6. This CDR3 spans 15 amino acids. Complete variable domain (other parts from reference TRBV7-2 and TRBJ2-7): GAGVSQSPSNKVTEKGKDVELRCDPISGHTALYWYRQSLGQGLEFLIYFQGNSAPDKSGLPSDRFSAERTGGSVSTLTIQRTQQEDSAVYLCASSLVAGLAVEQYFGPGTRLTVT.

The chain joins TRBV6-6 to TRBJ1-2, with D possibly TRBD1 on 5 matching bases. Looked up from germline, CDR1 is MNHNY and CDR2 is SVGAGI (reference sequence). Trimming left V 7 bases short and J 7 bases short, with 13 bases between. The CDR3 has 12 residues. CDR3 sequence reads: CASTHGAAGYTF. DNA of the CDR3: TGTGCCAGCACCCATGGGGCGGCTGGCTACACCTTC.

The chain employs TRBV4-1 and TRBJ2-7; tentatively, D is TRBD1 (6 bases). This CDR3 has 15 amino acids. CDR1 and CDR2 from the germline V gene are MGHRA and YSYEKL. V was cut by 5 bases and J by 1 base, with 15 bases left in between. Written as DNA, the CDR3 is TGCGCCAGCAGCAATACAGGGTCTCCATCCTACGAGCAGTACTTC. Amino acid sequence: CASSNTGSPSYEQYF.

The V call is TRBV28, the J call TRBJ2-5, with D unresolved. Trimming removed 6 bases from V and 2 bases from J, with 19 bases in between. CDR1 and CDR2 (germline): MDHEN, SYDVKM. The CDR3 runs to 16 residues. This CDR3 reads CASSSHGSTFQETQYF. The CDR3 DNA reads TGTGCCAGCAGCTCCCACGGGTCAACCTTTCAAGAGACCCAGTACTTC.

This sequence joins TRBV19 and TRBJ2-1; TRBD2 agrees at 8 bases. V gave up 8 bases and J gave up 0 bases; unmatched junction bases: 3. The CDR3 has 14 amino acids. Per germline, CDR1 LNHDA and CDR2 SQIVND (reference sequence). The CDR3 reads CASRSGSSYNEQFF. CDR3 sequence (DNA): TGTGCCAGTCGGAGCGGGAGCTCCTACAATGAGCAGTTCTTC.

V usage is TRBV27 and J usage is TRBJ2-2; tentative D call: TRBD1 (6 bases). CDR3 size: 14 residues. Trimming removed 5 bases from V and 6 bases from J, with 13 bases in between. Germline lookup yields CDR1 MNHEY and CDR2 SMNVEV (reference sequence). The CDR3 sequence is CASSVQGYPGELFF. DNA of the CDR3: TGTGCCAGCAGTGTACAGGGTTACCCCGGGGAGCTGTTTTTT.

The chain uses TRBV5-4 and TRBJ2-1; 8 bases agree with TRBD2. CDR1 and CDR2 (germline): SGHNT, YYREEE (reference sequence). The CDR3 sequence is 17 residues long. V was pared by 3 bases and J by 4 bases, with 12 bases of the junction left unmatched. Here the CDR3 DNA reads TGTGCCAGCAGCTCAGCCACCAGCGGGAGAATGTACAATGAGCAGTTCTTC. Encoded protein: CASSSATSGRMYNEQFF.

This chain uses TRBV2 with TRBJ2-1; 10 bases agree with TRBD2. The CDR3 is 15 residues long. Trimming removed 5 bases from V and 5 bases from J; junction bases left unmatched: 6. The germline CDR1 and CDR2 sequences are SNHLY and FYNNEI. DNA for the CDR3: TGTGCCAGCAGTACCGGACTAGCGGATAACAATGAGCAGTTCTTC. Its translation: CASSTGLADNNEQFF.

V and J are TRBV7-2 and TRBJ2-2; TRBD2 matches 9 bases. V lost 1 base to trimming and J lost 6 bases; unmatched junction nucleotides: 6. Per germline, CDR1 SGHTA and CDR2 FQGNSA. This CDR3 has 16 amino acids. CDR3 DNA sequence: TGTGCCAGCAGCTTAGGGCTAGCGGGACTAGCCGGGGAGCTGTTTTTT. Protein product: CASSLGLAGLAGELFF.

CDR3 bases: TGTGCCAGTAGTACCCGACAGGGTATTTCACCCCTCCACTTT. Residues: CASSTRQGISPLHF. The gene calls are TRBV19 and TRBJ1-6, with 7 bases identical to TRBD1. The CDR3 runs 14 residues. Germline CDR1 and CDR2: LNHDA and SQIVND (reference sequence). Trimming took 4 bases from V and 9 from J; bases not matched to a gene: 6.